These 10 T cell receptor beta chains were all obtained from the same sample, sequenced in a study of T-cell reconstitution after alpha-beta-depleted transplantation in children (dated by TCRdb to the mid-2010s). Explained via the paper, the treatment or condition label denotes: allogeneic hematopoietic cell transplantation with graft depleted of TCRalphabeta T cells and CD19 B cells. Library preparation was by PCR. The run used an Illumina HiSeq 2500. To normalize quantification of the TCRbeta repertoire, the TCR libraries were built with molecular barcoding that relied on unique molecular identifiers. In TCRdb, the public reads were trimmed at Q25 with fastp and aligned with MiXCR, with productive beta chains retained. Every entry covers one CDR3 protein and lists the most common genes and DNA from its rows. Counted in this sample were approximately 800,000 distinct CDR3 sequences; 15% to 20% of them appeared once. Approximately 5% of the sample lies in the top ten.

The sequenced sample was PBMCs, mostly from graft donor cells, obtained 360 days after TCRalphabeta/CD19-depleted stem cell transplant. The receptors originated from a male patient between 5 and 17 years old who had a stem cell transplant for acute lymphoblastic leukemia, so the T cells may come from the graft donor.

The genes are TRBV12-5 and TRBJ1-5, with 7 nucleotides matching TRBD1. Germline loops: CDR1 LGHNT, CDR2 FRNRAP. CDR3 size: 14 residues. V trimming: 4 bases; J trimming: 2 bases; junction bases outside the gene matches: 2. The CDR3 reads CASGWGTGNQPQHF. CDR3 sequence (DNA): TGTGCTAGTGGTTGGGGGACAGGCAATCAGCCCCAGCATTTT.

This clonotype was counted at least ten times. The gene calls are TRBV10-2 and TRBJ2-4, with D unclear. Looked up from germline, CDR1 is WSHSY and CDR2 is SAAADI. The V end lost 2 bases, the J end lost 3 bases, and 8 bases lay between the germline ends. The CDR3 is made up of 14 amino acids. CDR3 region: CASSEDQLKNIQYF. CDR3 coding DNA: TGCGCCAGCAGTGAGGATCAGCTCAAAAACATTCAGTACTTC.

This clonotype appeared a few times. The chain carries TRBV6-5 and TRBJ2-7; a weak D match, TRBD2 (6 bases). CDR1 and CDR2 (germline): MNHEY, SVGAGI. Trimming left V 0 bases short and J 8 bases short, with 8 bases between. The CDR3 totals 12 residues. The CDR3 DNA reads as TGTGCCAGCAGTTACTCCCGGGGGAAGCAGTACTTC. Translated: CASSYSRGKQYF.

This clonotype was detected only a few times. The rearrangement uses TRBV20-1 and TRBJ1-6, with 7 bases identical to TRBD1. Trimming took 0 bases from V and 0 from J; bases not matched to a gene: 11. The CDR3 covers 19 residues. Germline loops: CDR1 DFQATT, CDR2 SNEGSKA (reference sequence). The CDR3 region has the DNA TGCAGTGCTAGAGATCGACAGGGACCCTCGAGCTCCTATAATTCACCCCTCCACTTT. This encodes CSARDRQGPSSSYNSPLHF.

This clonotype was picked up a small number of times. The chain combines TRBV6-5 with TRBJ2-3, with 7 positions matching TRBD2. Unmatched junction bases numbered 9, after V lost 0 bases and J lost 3 bases. The CDR3 consists of 17 residues. The germline CDR1 and CDR2 sequences are MNHEY and SVGAGI. CDR3: CASSYSMGGGTTDTQYF. CDR3 nucleotide sequence: TGTGCCAGCAGTTACTCGATGGGGGGAGGGACTACAGATACGCAGTATTTT.

V usage is TRBV4-1 and J usage is TRBJ2-7; 13 bases are a match to TRBD2. The CDR3 is 15 residues long. J lost 5 bases, V lost 6 bases, and 7 bases had no gene match. Germline CDR1 MGHRA, CDR2 YSYEKL. For the CDR3, the DNA is TGCGCCAGCAGACGGACTAGCGGGAGAGGCGACGAGCAGTACTTC. Translated, it gives CASRRTSGRGDEQYF.

This clonotype appeared a few times. The chain uses TRBV7-9 and TRBJ2-7; 8 positions match TRBD2. V trimming: 4 bases; J trimming: 7 bases; junction bases outside the gene matches: 3. The CDR3 is made up of 12 amino acids. Germline CDR1 SEHNR, CDR2 FQNEAQ (reference sequence). The CDR3 sequence: CASSSGLAEQYF. In nucleotides, the CDR3 is TGTGCCAGCAGCTCCGGACTAGCTGAGCAGTACTTC.

This chain uses TRBV20-1 with TRBJ1-5, with 9 bases that match TRBD1. The CDR3 runs to 14 residues. J lost 6 bases, V lost 6 bases, and 9 bases had no gene match. Looked up from germline, CDR1 is DFQATT and CDR2 is SNEGSKA (reference sequence). The CDR3 coding sequence is TGCAGTGCCGAACAGGGGGCGCGTGGTCAGCCCCAGCATTTT. Its protein is CSAEQGARGQPQHF.

This clonotype has just a few counts. This rearrangement joins TRBV6-5 to TRBJ1-1; no clear D. The CDR3 is 16 amino acids. CDR1 MNHEY and CDR2 SVGAGI come from the germline V gene. The V and J ends lost 0 bases and 4 bases respectively, with 15 bases between them. The DNA of the CDR3 is TGTGCCAGCAGTTACTCTGCGCAATGGAGCCCCACTGAAGCTTTCTTT. Protein product: CASSYSAQWSPTEAFF.

This clonotype was counted only a few times. V and J are TRBV7-9 and TRBJ1-2; possibly TRBD1 for D (5 bases). The CDR3 has 13 amino acids. Trimming removed 8 bases from V and 4 bases from J, with 14 bases in between. Per germline, CDR1 SEHNR and CDR2 FQNEAQ (reference sequence). CDR3 coding DNA: TGTGCCAGCGCCAGGGAAGAAGTCTATGGCTACACCTTC. Amino acids: CASAREEVYGYTF.